The TCR beta chain described here comes from a study of blood T cell repertoires in COVID-19. Overall study: Samples came from the United States, Italy and Spain, spanning acute and convalescent COVID-19. In each case, the material was cDNA or gDNA derived from T cells, B-cell-depleted T cells, or PBMCs.

Cohort assignment relied on participant-reported clinical history. Resolution of symptoms, clearance, or two negative PCRs was present in recovered Cohort 3 donors. This CDR3 spans 14 amino acids. In germline, CDR1 is LGHDT, CDR2 YNNKEL (reference sequence). Trimming pared 2 bases from V and 0 bases from J, leaving 8 bases between. Here immunoSEQ multiplex PCR was the method, and the copy in TCRdb shows in-frame clones only, minus some. The profile shows some 180,000 clones, approximately 85% of them singletons. The receptor comes from a man aged 40-49 years who had recovered from COVID-19. Sequenced material: PBMCs or T cells enriched from blood (not recorded which). The chain combines TRBV3-1 (or the pseudogene TRBV3-2) with TRBJ2-7; D possibly corresponds to TRBD1 (5 bases). The CDR3 nucleotides are TGTGCCAGCAGCCAAAGGGGCTCCTCCTACGAGCAGTACTTC. Residues: CASSQRGSSYEQYF.